There are a few counts of the clone carrying this T cell receptor beta chain. Its antigen is undetermined. Vbeta (60) and Jbeta (13) primers were used in the PCR. TCRdb's table, derived via immunoSEQ multiplex PCR, lists solely in-frame clones and lacks some. The repertoire holds more than 70,000 clones, with 70% as singletons. This entry is derived from a study of cytomegalovirus exposure and HLA in healthy donors. As for the study in general: Across 350 to 500 genotyped donors, 65% to 90% landed in the Caucasian-associated ancestry cluster. Findings of the study overall: What TCR beta sequences reportedly achieved was accurate prediction of HLA-A and HLA-B alleles in most subjects. In the analysis, some V segments, TRBV6-2 and TRBV6-3 included, were excluded as indistinguishable. Using a false discovery rate of 0.05, a later analysis showed that fewer than 20,000 TCR beta sequences were associated with HLA alleles.

Germline CDR1 reads PRHDT; CDR2 reads FYEKMQ (reference sequence). V gave up 7 bases and J gave up 5 bases, with 7 bases separating them. The CDR3 runs 11 residues. This chain links TRBV13 with TRBJ2-3; D not certain. The sample taken for sequencing was PBMCs. The receptor was isolated from a woman in her 50s in good health and CMV-seropositive. The CDR3 here is CASNSGDTQYF. DNA for the CDR3: TGTGCCAGCAACAGTGGAGATACGCAGTATTTT.